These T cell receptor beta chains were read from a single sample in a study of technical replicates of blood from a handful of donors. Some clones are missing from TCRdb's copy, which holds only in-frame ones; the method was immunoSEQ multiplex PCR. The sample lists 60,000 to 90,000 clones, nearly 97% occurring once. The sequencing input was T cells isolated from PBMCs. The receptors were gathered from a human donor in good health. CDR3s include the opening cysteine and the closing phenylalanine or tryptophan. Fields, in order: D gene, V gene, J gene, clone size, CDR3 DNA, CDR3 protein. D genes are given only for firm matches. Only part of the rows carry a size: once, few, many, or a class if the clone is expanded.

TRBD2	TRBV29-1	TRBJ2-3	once	TGCAGCCCCCGACTAGCGGGGGGCCCTGGCTCAAATACGCAGTATTTT	CSPRLAGGPGSNTQYF
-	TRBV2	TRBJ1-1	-	TGTGCCAGCATTATGAACACTGAAGCTTTCTTT	CASIMNTEAFF
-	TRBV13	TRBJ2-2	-	TGTGCCAGCAGCTCCACCTCAACGAGGGTGAACACCGGGGAGCTGTTTTTT	CASSSTSTRVNTGELFF
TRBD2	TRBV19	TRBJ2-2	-	TGTGCCAGTAGCCCCGGGACTAGCGGGGACACCGGGGAGCTGTTTTTT	CASSPGTSGDTGELFF
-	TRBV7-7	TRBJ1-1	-	TGTGCCAGCAGCCCTACAGACGTGAACACTGAAGCTTTCTTT	CASSPTDVNTEAFF
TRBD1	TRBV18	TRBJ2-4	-	TGTGCCAGCTCCCCCGAGGACAGGGTATGGAACATTCAGTACTTC	CASSPEDRVWNIQYF
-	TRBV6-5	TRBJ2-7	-	TGTGCCAGCAGTTACTCTTACGTCGGTACGCTCGAGCAGTACTTC	CASSYSYVGTLEQYF
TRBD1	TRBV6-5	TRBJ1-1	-	TGTGCCAGCAGTTATAACACAGGGGCAAACACTGAAGCTTTCTTT	CASSYNTGANTEAFF
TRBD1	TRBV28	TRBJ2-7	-	TGTGCCAGCAGGGAGGACAGGGAGGCGCGGGAGCAGTACTTC	CASREDREAREQYF
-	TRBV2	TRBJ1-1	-	TGTGCCACCAGAAGGGTAGGGAGTGAAGCTTTCTTT	CATRRVGSEAFF
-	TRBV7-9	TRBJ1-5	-	TGTGCCAGCAGCGTTTCAGGGGCGGGCAATCAGCCCCAGCATTTT	CASSVSGAGNQPQHF
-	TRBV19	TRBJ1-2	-	TGTGCCAGTAGTACAATTTATGGCTACACCTTC	CASSTIYGYTF
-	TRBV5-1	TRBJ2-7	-	TGCGCCAGCAGCACCGGGGTCTACGAGCAGTACTTC	CASSTGVYEQYF
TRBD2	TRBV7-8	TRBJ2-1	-	TGTGCCAGCAGCTTAACGGGACTAGGGGACCTTAAATACAATGAGCAGTTCTTC	CASSLTGLGDLKYNEQFF
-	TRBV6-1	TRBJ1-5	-	TGTGCCAGCAGTGGGGGGCAGGCTTATAGCAATCAGCCCCAGCATTTT	CASSGGQAYSNQPQHF
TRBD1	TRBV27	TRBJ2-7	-	TGTGCCAGCAGTCCGACCGGGACAGGGGGCTACGAGCAGTACTTC	CASSPTGTGGYEQYF
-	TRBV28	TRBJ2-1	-	TGTGCCAGCAGACTCAATATCAGGAAAGAGCAGTTCTTC	CASRLNIRKEQFF
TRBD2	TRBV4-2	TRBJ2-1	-	TGTGCCAGCAGCCACCAAACCCGACTAGCGGGGGCGGACGAGCAGTTCTTC	CASSHQTRLAGADEQFF
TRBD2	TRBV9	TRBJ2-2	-	TGTGCCAGCAGCGGGCGGGGGTACACCGGGGAGCTGTTTTTT	CASSGRGYTGELFF
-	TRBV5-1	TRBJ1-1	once	TGCGCCAGCAGCTTCTTAGGGGGGAACACTGAAGCTTTCTTT	CASSFLGGNTEAFF
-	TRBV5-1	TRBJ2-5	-	TGCGCCAGCAGCTTGTCAGGGGCACAAGAGACCCAGTACTTC	CASSLSGAQETQYF
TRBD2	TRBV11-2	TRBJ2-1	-	TGTGCCAGCAGCTTAGGACTAGCGGGAGCGAATGAGCAGTTCTTC	CASSLGLAGANEQFF
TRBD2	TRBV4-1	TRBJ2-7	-	TGCGCCAGCAGCCAGGGGGATGTGGCTAGCGGCTCCTACGAGCAGTACTTC	CASSQGDVASGSYEQYF
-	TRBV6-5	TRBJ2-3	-	TGTGCCAGCAGTGACACCTTTCGGGGAAGGCAGTATTTT	CASSDTFRGRQYF
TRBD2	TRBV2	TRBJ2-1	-	TGTGCCAGCAGTACCGGGTTAGCGGGGGGGACAGGGGAGCAGTTCTTC	CASSTGLAGGTGEQFF
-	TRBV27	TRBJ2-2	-	TGTGCCAGCTCCGTAGATATGTCCGCCGGGGAGCTGTTTTTT	CASSVDMSAGELFF
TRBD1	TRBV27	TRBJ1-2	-	TGTGCCAGCAGTTTGGGACAGGGTCGAGGTTGGGACTATGGCTACACCTTC	CASSLGQGRGWDYGYTF
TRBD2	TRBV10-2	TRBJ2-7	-	TGCGCCAGCAGTGAGGGGGTAGCGGGGGCCAACGAGCAGTACTTC	CASSEGVAGANEQYF
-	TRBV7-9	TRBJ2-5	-	TGTGCCAGCAGCAACGGACAGTCCGAGACCCAGTACTTC	CASSNGQSETQYF
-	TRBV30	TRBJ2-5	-	TGTGCCTGGACCCCGGGGAACCTCCAAGAGACCCAGTACTTC	CAWTPGNLQETQYF
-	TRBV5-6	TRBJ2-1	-	TGTGCCAGCAGCCTCCAACAGTTAAAGCAGTTCTTC	CASSLQQLKQFF
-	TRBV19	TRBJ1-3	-	TGTGCCAGTAGTCGGGACATTCCCTGGACCAGCTCTGGAAACACCATATATTTT	CASSRDIPWTSSGNTIYF
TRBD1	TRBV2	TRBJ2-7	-	TGTGCCAGCAGGAGGAGGACAGGGTCTTCCTCCTACGAGCAGTACTTC	CASRRRTGSSSYEQYF
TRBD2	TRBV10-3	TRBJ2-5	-	TGTGCCATCAGTGGCACGTGGACTAGCGGGTACCAAGAGACCCAGTACTTC	CAISGTWTSGYQETQYF
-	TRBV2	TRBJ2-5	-	TGTGCCAGCAGTGCGGTGCGGGGACCCCCCGGAGAGACCCAGTACTTC	CASSAVRGPPGETQYF
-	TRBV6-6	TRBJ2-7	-	TGTGCCAGCAGTAACCGGGCCTACGAGCAGTACTTC	CASSNRAYEQYF
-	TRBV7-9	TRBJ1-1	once	TGTGCCAGCAGCTCGGTCCAAGAGGCTTTCTTT	CASSSVQEAFF
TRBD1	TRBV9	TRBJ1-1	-	TGTGCCAGCAGCTCGCGGACAGGGGGAACTGAAGCTTTCTTT	CASSSRTGGTEAFF
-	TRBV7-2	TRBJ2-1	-	TGTGCCAGCAGCTTAGTTTACCAGGGGGGTAATGAGCAGTTCTTC	CASSLVYQGGNEQFF
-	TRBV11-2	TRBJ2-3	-	TGTGCCAGCAGCCACACAGATACGCAGTATTTT	CASSHTDTQYF
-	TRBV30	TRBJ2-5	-	TGTGCCTGGAGTTCGGCTAGCAAGGTTTCCGAGACCCAGTACTTC	CAWSSASKVSETQYF
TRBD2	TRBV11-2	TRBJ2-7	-	TGTGCCAGCAGCTTAGTGGATTTCGAGTCCTGGCTAGCGGGAGACGAGCAGTACTTC	CASSLVDFESWLAGDEQYF
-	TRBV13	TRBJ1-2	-	TGTGCCAGCAGCTTAGGGACAGGCACCGATCCCCGTAACTATGGCTACACCTTC	CASSLGTGTDPRNYGYTF
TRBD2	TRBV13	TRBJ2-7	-	TGTGCCAGCAGAATAGCGGGAGGGCCTCACGAGCAGTACTTC	CASRIAGGPHEQYF
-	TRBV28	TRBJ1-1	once	TGTGCCAGCCCACCGGGGTACGAAGGTTGGGACACTGAAGCTTTCTTT	CASPPGYEGWDTEAFF
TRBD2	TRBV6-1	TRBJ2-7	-	TGTGCCAGCAGTGAAGGGGCTAGCGGGAACTACGAGCAGTACTTC	CASSEGASGNYEQYF
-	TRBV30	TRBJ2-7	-	TGTGCTCTCCGCCCCGCAGGGGAATTCGACGAGCAGTACTTC	CALRPAGEFDEQYF
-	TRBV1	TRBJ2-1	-	TGCACCAGCAGCCAAGGTAGAGGGCAGTCCTACAATGAGCAGTTCTTC	CTSSQGRGQSYNEQFF
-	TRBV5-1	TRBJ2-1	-	TGCGCCAGCAGCTTGCCCTCGTCCTCCTACAATGAGCAGTTCTTC	CASSLPSSSYNEQFF
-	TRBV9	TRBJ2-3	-	TGTGCCAGCAGCGTAGTGGAGGGCACAGATACGCAGTATTTT	CASSVVEGTDTQYF
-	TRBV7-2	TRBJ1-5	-	TGTGCCAGCAGCTCGGGGGGGGGTCAGCCCCAGCATTTT	CASSSGGGQPQHF
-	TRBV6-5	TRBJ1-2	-	TGTGCCAGCAGTTACCAGCCCTCGGGGGATAATGGCTACACCTTC	CASSYQPSGDNGYTF
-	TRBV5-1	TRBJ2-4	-	TGCGCCAGCAGCTTGGGGGGAGTCATAGCCAAAAACATTCAGTACTTC	CASSLGGVIAKNIQYF
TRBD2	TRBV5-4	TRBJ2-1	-	TGTGCCAGCAGCTTGGCCAGCGGGAGGCGGAGCTCCTACAATGAGCAGTTCTTC	CASSLASGRRSSYNEQFF
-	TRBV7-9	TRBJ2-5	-	TGTGCCAGCAGCTCTATCAGGTCCGAGACCCAGTACTTC	CASSSIRSETQYF
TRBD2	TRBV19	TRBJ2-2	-	TGTGCCAGTAGTAAGGGTAGCGGGGCCACCGGGGAGCTGTTTTTT	CASSKGSGATGELFF
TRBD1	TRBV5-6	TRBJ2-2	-	TGTGCCAGCATCCGGACGGGACGGGACAGGGGCGCCGGGGAGCTGTTTTTT	CASIRTGRDRGAGELFF